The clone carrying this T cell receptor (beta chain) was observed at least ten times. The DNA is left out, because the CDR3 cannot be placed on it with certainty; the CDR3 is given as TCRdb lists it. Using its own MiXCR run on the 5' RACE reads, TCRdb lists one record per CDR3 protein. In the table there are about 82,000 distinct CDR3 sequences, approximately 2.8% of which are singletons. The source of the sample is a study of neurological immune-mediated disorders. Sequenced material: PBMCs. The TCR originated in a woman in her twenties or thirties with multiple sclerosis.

The CDR3 region is CASRPFGFGIRTAIFF. V is TRBV5-1 and J is TRBJ2-1; the table's TRBD1 call for D was not verified on the DNA. Germline lookup yields CDR1 SGHRS and CDR2 YFSETQ. The CDR3 totals 16 residues, both ends included.